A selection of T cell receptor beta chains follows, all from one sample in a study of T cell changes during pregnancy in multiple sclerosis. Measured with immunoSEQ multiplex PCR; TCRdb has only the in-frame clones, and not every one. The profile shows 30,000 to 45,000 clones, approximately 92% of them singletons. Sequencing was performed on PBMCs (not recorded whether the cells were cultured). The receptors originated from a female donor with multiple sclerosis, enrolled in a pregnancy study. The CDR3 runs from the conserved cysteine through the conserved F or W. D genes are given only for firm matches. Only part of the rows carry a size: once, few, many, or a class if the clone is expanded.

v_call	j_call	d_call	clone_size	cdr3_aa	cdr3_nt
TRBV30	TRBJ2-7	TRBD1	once	CAWSPGQGIVYEQYF	TGTGCCTGGAGTCCGGGACAGGGTATCGTCTACGAGCAGTACTTC
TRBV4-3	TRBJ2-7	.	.	CASSPDPSAYEQYF	TGCGCCAGCAGCCCAGACCCATCAGCCTACGAGCAGTACTTC
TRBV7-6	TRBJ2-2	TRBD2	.	CASSGTSGARTGELFF	TGTGCCAGCAGCGGGACTAGCGGGGCCCGAACCGGGGAGCTGTTTTTT
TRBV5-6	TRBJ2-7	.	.	CASSLGSTNSYEQYF	TGTGCCAGCAGCCTCGGTTCGACCAATTCCTACGAGCAGTACTTC
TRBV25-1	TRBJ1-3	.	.	CASSDPGTTGNTIYF	TGTGCCAGCAGTGACCCCGGGACAACTGGAAACACCATATATTTT
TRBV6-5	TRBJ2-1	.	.	CASSYSLSYNEQFF	TGTGCCAGCAGTTACTCGTTGTCCTACAATGAGCAGTTCTTC
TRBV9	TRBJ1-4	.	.	CASSVSPAGYAANEKLFF	TGTGCCAGCAGCGTATCTCCCGCAGGGTATGCAGCTAATGAAAAACTGTTTTTT
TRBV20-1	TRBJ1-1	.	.	CSAEDKLCAFF	TGCAGTGCTGAAGACAAGTTGTGTGCTTTCTTT
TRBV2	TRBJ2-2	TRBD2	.	CASHFAGGDTGELFF	TGTGCCAGCCATTTCGCGGGAGGGGACACCGGGGAGCTGTTTTTT
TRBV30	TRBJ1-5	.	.	CAWSVRRGQPQHF	TGTGCCTGGAGTGTACGGAGGGGCCAGCCCCAGCATTTT
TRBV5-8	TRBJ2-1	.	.	CASSGMSNEQFF	TGTGCCAGCAGCGGGATGTCCAATGAGCAGTTCTTC
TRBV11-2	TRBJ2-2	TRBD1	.	CASSLLPLDRDSLGELFF	TGTGCCAGCAGTCTCCTACCACTCGACAGGGATTCGTTAGGGGAGCTGTTTTTT
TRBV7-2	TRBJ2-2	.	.	CASSLAGTGELFF	TGTGCCAGCAGCCTGGCAGGGACCGGGGAGCTGTTTTTT
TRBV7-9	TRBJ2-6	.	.	CASSLDGISGANVLTF	TGTGCCAGCAGCTTAGACGGGATCTCTGGGGCCAACGTCCTGACTTTC
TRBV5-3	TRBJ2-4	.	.	CARSFPVGHQTLAKNIQYF	TGTGCCAGAAGCTTTCCCGTAGGCCACCAAACCTTAGCCAAAAACATTCAGTACTTC